Listed below are T cell receptor beta chains from one sample, sequenced in a study of cytomegalovirus exposure and HLA in healthy donors. The assay was immunoSEQ multiplex PCR, and TCRdb's table has in-frame clones only and misses some. The sample shows about 140,000 clones, around 75% of them seen only once. The sequenced sample consisted of PBMCs. These receptors were collected from a man between 18 and 35 years old in good health and CMV-seropositive. Both conserved end residues are part of each CDR3. The D gene is left open where the match is weak. The size of a clone is reported for some rows only, either as once, few or many, or as a class for expanded clones.

clone size	D gene	V gene	J gene	CDR3 DNA	CDR3 protein
few	-	TRBV6-1	TRBJ2-5	TGTGCCAGCCGGGGAACGGAGGGCCGTCGGGAGACCCAGTACTTC	CASRGTEGRRETQYF
few	TRBD2	TRBV5-1	TRBJ2-3	TGCGCCAGCAGCTTGTATTTGGCTAGCGGGAATGGAGATACGCAGTATTTT	CASSLYLASGNGDTQYF
-	-	TRBV5-1	TRBJ1-2	TGCGCCAGCAGCTTAGCACAGGTACCGTCGGCGGGCTACACCTTC	CASSLAQVPSAGYTF
-	TRBD1	TRBV27	TRBJ1-1	TGTGCCAGCAACAGGGACAGCTTTATGAACACTGAAGCTTTCTTT	CASNRDSFMNTEAFF
few	TRBD2	TRBV7-9	TRBJ2-1	TGTGCCAGCAGCCCAGGGACTAGCGGGATCTACAATGAGCAGTTCTTC	CASSPGTSGIYNEQFF
-	-	TRBV13	TRBJ2-7	TGTGCCAGCAGCGCAGGGGATTCCTACGAGCAGTACTTC	CASSAGDSYEQYF
-	-	TRBV18	TRBJ1-2	TGTGCCAGCTCACCGGACGGAGGCTATGGCTACACCTTC	CASSPDGGYGYTF
-	TRBD1	TRBV6-5	TRBJ1-4	TGTGCCAGCAGTCAGGGACAGGCCACGGTGGAAAAACTGTTTTTT	CASSQGQATVEKLFF
-	-	TRBV28	TRBJ2-7	TGTGCCAGCAGTTCAAGACTGACGAGCTCCTACGAGCAGTACTTC	CASSSRLTSSYEQYF
-	TRBD1	TRBV19	TRBJ2-3	TGTGCCAGTAGTATAGATCCCCCCGGACAGGCGAGAGATACGCAGTATTTT	CASSIDPPGQARDTQYF
-	TRBD1	TRBV28	TRBJ1-2	TGTGCCAGCAGTTTATTCACAGGGGAAGGCTACCCCTTC	CASSLFTGEGYPF
-	-	TRBV7-9	TRBJ1-2	TGTGCCAGCAGCCTCGGGGGTTACGATGGCTACACCTTC	CASSLGGYDGYTF
-	TRBD1	TRBV28	TRBJ2-2	TGTGCCAGCAGTTTATTCTGGGACAGGGACACCGGGGAGCTGTTTTTT	CASSLFWDRDTGELFF
once	TRBD1	TRBV25-1	TRBJ1-5	TGTGCCAGCAGTGAGGCAGGGGGAAATCAGCCCCAGCATTTT	CASSEAGGNQPQHF
-	-	TRBV27	TRBJ2-3	TGTGCCAGCAGTTTAGGCAGGGGAACAGATACGCAGTATTTT	CASSLGRGTDTQYF
-	TRBD1	TRBV7-9	TRBJ2-6	TGTTCCAGCACTGGACAGGGGGCCCTCTCTGGGGCCAACGTCCTGACTTTC	CSSTGQGALSGANVLTF
few	-	TRBV7-9	TRBJ1-1	TGTTCCAGCAGCCACGGTCAAGCTTTCTTT	CSSSHGQAFF
once	TRBD2	TRBV6-6	TRBJ2-7	TGTGCCAGCAGTTACGACCCGGGGGGCTCCTACGAGCAGTACTTC	CASSYDPGGSYEQYF
-	-	TRBV27	TRBJ2-7	TGTGCCAGCAGGATTACTAGTTCCTACGAGCAGTACTTC	CASRITSSYEQYF
-	-	TRBV7-9	TRBJ1-1	TGTTCCAGCAGCTTAATATCGCAGGGGCAGGTCGTTGAAGCTTTCTTT	CSSSLISQGQVVEAFF
-	-	TRBV13	TRBJ2-7	TGTGCCAGCAGCACCCGGGAGTCAGTTGGAGAGCAGTACTTC	CASSTRESVGEQYF
-	-	TRBV28	TRBJ1-3	TGTGCCAGCAGTTTAACCGACAGCTCCAGAGGAACCATATATTTT	CASSLTDSSRGTIYF
few	TRBD2	TRBV5-1	TRBJ2-3	TGCGCCAGCAGCTCTTCCAGCGGGAGTGGCACAGATACGCAGTATTTT	CASSSSSGSGTDTQYF
-	TRBD2	TRBV28	TRBJ2-7	TGTGCCAGCAGTGTGGGGGGGATCTTCTCCTACGAGCAGTACTTC	CASSVGGIFSYEQYF
-	TRBD1	TRBV27	TRBJ1-4	TGTGCCAGCAGTCTGACAGGGAGTCCGACTAATGAAAAACTGTTTTTT	CASSLTGSPTNEKLFF
few	-	TRBV5-1	TRBJ1-3	TGCGCCAGCAGCTTGGGGAGAGGCTCTGGAAACACCATATATTTT	CASSLGRGSGNTIYF
-	TRBD1	TRBV5-4	TRBJ1-2	TGTGCCAGCAGCTCTGCCCACCGGGACAGGTCTCATGGCTACACCTTC	CASSSAHRDRSHGYTF
once	TRBD1	TRBV6-1	TRBJ2-3	TGTGCCAGCAGTGAAGTTGTCCAGGGGGTAGATACGCAGTATTTT	CASSEVVQGVDTQYF
-	TRBD2	TRBV6-5	TRBJ2-2	TGTGCCAGCAGGCGTCTAGCGGCCGACGCCGGGGAGCTGTTTTTT	CASRRLAADAGELFF
-	-	TRBV29-1	TRBJ2-1	TGCAGCGCCGACAGATACAATGAGCAGTTCTTC	CSADRYNEQFF
-	-	TRBV5-1	TRBJ1-4	TGCGCCAGCAGCTTGGCCCGAGGATTTAATGAAAAACTGTTTTTT	CASSLARGFNEKLFF
-	-	TRBV10-1	TRBJ2-5	TGCGCCAGCGCGTCCCCCGGGGGGACCCAGTACTTC	CASASPGGTQYF
-	TRBD2	TRBV5-1	TRBJ2-1	TGCGCCAGCAGCTTGGAGGGTCTAGCGGGAAATGAGCAGTTCTTC	CASSLEGLAGNEQFF
-	TRBD2	TRBV2	TRBJ2-7	TGTGCCAGCAGTGAGTTAGTCCTAGCGGGAGGCTACGAGCAGTACTTC	CASSELVLAGGYEQYF
once	TRBD1	TRBV28	TRBJ1-2	TGTGCCAGCAGTTTAACGAGGGACAGGAGCTATGGCTACACCTTC	CASSLTRDRSYGYTF
-	TRBD1	TRBV6-5	TRBJ1-5	TGTGCCAGCAGTCAGGGGGCAGGAACAAATCAGCCCCAGCATTTT	CASSQGAGTNQPQHF
-	TRBD1	TRBV2	TRBJ2-7	TGTGCCAGCAGTAACCGACAGGGTAACTACGAGCAGTACTTC	CASSNRQGNYEQYF
-	-	TRBV19	TRBJ2-7	TGTGCCAGTAGTATAGCAGACACTTCCTACGAGCAGTACTTC	CASSIADTSYEQYF
-	-	TRBV27	TRBJ1-2	TGTGCCAGCAGTTTAGAGGACAGAATACAATTGAACTATGGCTACACCTTC	CASSLEDRIQLNYGYTF
few	-	TRBV4-2	TRBJ1-4	TGTGCCAGCAGCCAAGATTGGGTAGACAGACTGTTTTTT	CASSQDWVDRLFF